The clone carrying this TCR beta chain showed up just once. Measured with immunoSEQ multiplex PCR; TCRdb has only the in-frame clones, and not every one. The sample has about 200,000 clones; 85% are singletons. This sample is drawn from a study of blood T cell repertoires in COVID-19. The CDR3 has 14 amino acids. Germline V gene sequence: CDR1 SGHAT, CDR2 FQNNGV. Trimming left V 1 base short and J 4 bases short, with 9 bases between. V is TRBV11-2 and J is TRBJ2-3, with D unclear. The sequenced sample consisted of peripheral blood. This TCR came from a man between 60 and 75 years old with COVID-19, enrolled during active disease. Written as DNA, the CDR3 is TGTGCCAGCAGCTTAGGGAGTAACGCAGATACGCAGTATTTT. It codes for CASSLGSNADTQYF.